These 17 T cell receptor beta chains were sequenced from one sample in a study of blood T cell repertoires in COVID-19. Produced via immunoSEQ multiplex PCR; TCRdb's table is partial and in-frame only. The data hold roughly 250,000 clones, with around 85% observed a single time. Material: PBMCs or T cells enriched from blood (not recorded which). Every receptor here comes from a middle-aged woman with acute COVID-19.

The V gene is TRBV5-6, the J gene TRBJ2-7; 10 nucleotides agree with TRBD2. CDR1 is SGHDT and CDR2 is YYEEEE in the germline V gene. Trimming at V came to 4 bases and at J to 3 bases, leaving 13 bases not matched to a gene. CDR3 size: 17 residues. The CDR3 region has the DNA TGTGCCAGCAGCAGCACGAGCGGGAGGGAAATCGTCTACGAGCAGTACTTC. Residues: CASSSTSGREIVYEQYF.

The V gene is TRBV6-5, the J gene TRBJ2-7; TRBD1 matches at 10 bases. The ends lost 7 bases at V and 3 bases at J; junction bases unmatched: 9. The CDR3 loop spans 15 amino acids. In germline, CDR1 is MNHEY, CDR2 SVGAGI. For the CDR3, the DNA is TGTGCCAGCATTCGAAACCGGGACAGGGGCTACGAGCAGTACTTC. Its translation is CASIRNRDRGYEQYF.

This clone has only one observation. The J gene is TRBJ1-2, the V gene TRBV7-9, with D possibly TRBD1 on 5 matching bases. CDR3 length equals 14 residues. Trimming cost V 5 bases and J 5 bases, with 15 bases left between them. The germline V gene encodes CDR1 SEHNR and CDR2 FQNEAQ (reference sequence). CDR3 residues: CASSAPTGFYGYTF. CDR3 bases: TGTGCCAGCAGCGCTCCAACAGGTTTTTATGGCTACACCTTC. Full variable domain (outside the CDR3, taken from reference TRBV7-9 and TRBJ1-2): DTGVSQNPRHKITKRGQNVTFRCDPISEHNRLYWYRQTLGQGPEFLTYFQNEAQLEKSRLLSDRFSAERPKGSFSTLEIQRTEQGDSAMYLCASSAPTGFYGYTFGSGTRLTVV.

V usage is TRBV5-4 and J usage is TRBJ2-2, with TRBD1 matching 7 bases. V shed 1 base and J 4 bases; nucleotides not matched to a gene: 4. The CDR3 runs to 15 residues. Germline V gene lookup returns CDR1 SGHNT and CDR2 YYREEE (reference sequence). The CDR3 DNA reads TGTGCCAGCAGCTTGCGGGGACAGCTCACCGGGGAGCTGTTTTTT. Its protein product is CASSLRGQLTGELFF.

V gene TRBV6-5 combines with J gene TRBJ2-1, with a possible D match to TRBD1 (5 bases). Germline-derived CDR1 and CDR2 are MNHEY and SVGAGI. This CDR3 has 13 residues. V was cut by 4 bases and J by 8 bases, with 12 bases left in between. As DNA, the CDR3 is TGTGCCAGCAGTTTGGTAGGGGTTGATGAGCAGTTCTTC. Translation gives CASSLVGVDEQFF.

A single count supports this clone. J is TRBJ2-7 and V is TRBV9; 7 nucleotides agree with TRBD1. Germline CDR1 is SGDLS and CDR2 is YYNGEE. The V gene end was trimmed by 2 bases and the J gene end by 2 bases; junction bases not matched to a gene: 4. The CDR3 contains 14 residues. CDR3 amino acids: CASSVGTATYEQYF. CDR3 coding DNA: TGTGCCAGCAGCGTTGGGACAGCCACCTACGAGCAGTACTTC.

The V gene is TRBV10-3, the J gene TRBJ2-6, with a possible D match to TRBD2 (5 bases). The CDR3 consists of 14 residues. From germline, CDR1 is ENHRY and CDR2 SYGVKD. Trimming removed 3 bases from V and 6 bases from J, with 9 bases in between. CDR3 loop: CAISDGSEANVLTF. In DNA, the CDR3 is TGTGCCATCAGTGATGGGAGTGAGGCCAACGTCCTGACTTTC.

V and J are TRBV12-3 or TRBV12-4 and TRBJ1-6; 7 bases align to TRBD1. V was clipped by 2 bases and J by 16 bases; unmatched bases: 5. This CDR3 region has 12 residues. The CDR3 nucleotides read TGTGCCAGCAGTTTAAACAGGGGCGTACTCCACTTT. Its translation is CASSLNRGVLHF.

There are a few counts of this clone. The V and J genes are TRBV5-4 and TRBJ2-2; 9 nucleotides agree with TRBD1. CDR1 is SGHNT, CDR2 YYREEE, per germline (reference sequence). The CDR3 is 16 amino acids. Trimming took 2 bases from V and 6 from J; bases not matched to a gene: 8. The CDR3 coding sequence is TGTGCCAGCAGCTTCACTGACAGGGGGGGGGCCGGGGAGCTGTTTTTT. Protein product: CASSFTDRGGAGELFF. Together with reference TRBV5-4 and TRBJ2-2, the CDR3 gives the full variable domain: ETGVTQSPTHLIKTRGQQVTLRCSSQSGHNTVSWYQQALGQGPQFIFQYYREEENGRGNFPPRFSGLQFPNYSSELNVNALELDDSALYLCASSFTDRGGAGELFFGEGSRLTVL.

Of note for this clone: Other DNA sequences in the same sample also yield this CDR3. The chain combines TRBV4-1 with TRBJ2-2; D is possibly TRBD1 (5 bases). From germline, CDR1 is MGHRA and CDR2 YSYEKL. The CDR3 loop spans 17 amino acids. The germline V and J ends were trimmed by 0 bases and 4 bases, with 15 bases remaining between them. DNA for the CDR3: TGCGCCAGCAGCCAAGATAGAGGCAGGGCGTCCACCGGGGAGCTGTTTTTT. This codes for CASSQDRGRASTGELFF.

Of note for this clone: The same CDR3 arises from other DNA sequences in this sample as well. The chain carries TRBV5-1 and TRBJ1-5, with unresolved D. The germline gives CDR1 SGHRS, CDR2 YFSETQ. CDR3 size: 15 residues. V lost 0 bases to trimming and J lost 0 bases, with 7 bases between them. CDR3 bases: TGCGCCAGCAGCTTGGACGGAGATAGCAATCAGCCCCAGCATTTT. The encoded protein is CASSLDGDSNQPQHF.

This clone has more than one count but fewer than ten. The chain has TRBV11-3 and TRBJ2-1, with D perhaps matching TRBD1 (6 bases). The germline V and J ends were trimmed by 4 bases and 4 bases, with 20 bases remaining between them. This CDR3 spans 17 amino acids. Germline V gives CDR1 SGHNT, CDR2 YENEEA. The CDR3 loop reads CASSSIPGTRGYNEQFF. CDR3 in DNA: TGTGCCAGCAGCTCTATCCCCGGGACACGAGGGTACAATGAGCAGTTCTTC.

This clone was counted a few times. This chain joins TRBV10-1 and TRBJ1-1; D uncertain. Trimming pared 0 bases from V and 12 bases from J, leaving 14 bases between. The CDR3 loop spans 13 amino acids. Per the germline V gene, CDR1 is WNHNN and CDR2 is SYGVQD (reference sequence). This CDR3 is CASSESGTERTFF. The CDR3 bases are TGCGCCAGCAGTGAGTCTGGAACAGAACGGACTTTCTTT.

This clone has just one count. The J gene is TRBJ2-2, the V gene TRBV7-3; 12 nucleotides match TRBD2. The V and J ends lost 2 bases and 7 bases, in that order; junction bases with no gene match: 11. The germline CDR1 and CDR2 sequences are SGHTA and FQGTGA. The CDR3 is 18 residues long. The chain's CDR3 is CASSLFRRLAGAVGELFF. In nucleotides, the CDR3 is TGTGCCAGCAGCTTATTTCGACGACTAGCGGGAGCGGTCGGGGAGCTGTTTTTT.

The V call is TRBV4-2, the J call TRBJ1-3, with a tentative D call TRBD1 (5 bases). CDR3 size: 16 residues. V was cut by 4 bases and J by 3 bases, with 16 bases left in between. From germline, CDR1 is LGHNA and CDR2 YNFKEQ. CDR3 loop: CASSLGGGSGGNTIYF. The CDR3 region has the DNA TGTGCCAGCAGCCTCGGCGGGGGGTCGGGTGGAAACACCATATATTTT.

The CDR3 region is CASSYSTNEQFF. The CDR3 DNA sequence: TGTGCCAGCAGTTACTCAACTAATGAGCAGTTCTTC. This chain uses TRBV6-5 with TRBJ2-1; D not resolved. The CDR3 has 12 residues. V lost 0 bases and J 7 bases, leaving 4 bases between the germline ends. Germline V gene data show CDR1 as MNHEY and CDR2 as SVGAGI.

The chain employs TRBV5-4 and TRBJ2-1; D perhaps matches TRBD1 (7 bases). The CDR3 totals 14 residues. V was shortened by 5 bases and J by 5 bases, with 14 bases between the two germline ends. CDR1 SGHNT and CDR2 YYREEE come from the germline V gene (reference sequence). CDR3 sequence: CASRGGDSDNEQFF. In DNA form, the CDR3 reads TGTGCCAGCAGAGGAGGGGACAGCGACAATGAGCAGTTCTTC.